This entry features one T cell receptor beta chain sequence. Its target is unknown. Since a much larger clone is just one base distant, this may be a read error. These data originate in a study of blood T cells in healthy people across ages. Through a sample-barcoded 5' primer and a J-beta primer mix, a second PCR was run for roughly 6 to 11 cycles. TCRdb recomputed calls from the 5' RACE reads with MiXCR, one row per CDR3 protein. The profile covers 1.5 million to 2 million distinct CDR3 sequences, with about 30% appearing a single time and less than 9.5% taken by the ten largest. General study findings and limits: Researchers said unsorted PBMCs prevented a conclusive naive versus antigen-experienced comparison.

Per the germline V gene, CDR1 is SGHTA and CDR2 is FQGNSA. This CDR3 is 18 amino acids long. V gave up 4 bases and J gave up 10 bases; unmatched junction bases: 15. Extraction yielded at least 6 micrograms of total RNA per sample. The rearrangement links TRBV7-2 to TRBJ2-1; 14 nucleotides agree with TRBD2. Sequenced input: blood. The TCR sequence derives from a woman between 25 and 40 years old in good health. This CDR3 is CASSSGTSGGFIRVEQFF. The CDR3 DNA sequence: TGTGCCAGCAGCTCGGGGACTAGCGGGGGATTCATTCGAGTGGAGCAGTTCTTC.